These 13 T cell receptor beta chains were sequenced from one sample in a study of blood T cell repertoires in COVID-19 (dated by TCRdb to 2018 to 2021). Library construction relied on the immunoSEQ multiplex PCR assay. Entries here come from immuneACCESS through TCRdb and include only in-frame sequences with V and J called. Some clones fail to appear in such tables; in the studies checked, an unresolved V gene covers under half of the shortfall, and the cause of the remainder is unknown. The sample table records approximately 430,000 clones; roughly 88% of these occur just once. The ten largest account for more than 1.4% of the sample. The sequenced sample was peripheral blood. The receptors originated from a woman younger than 45 with active or convalescent COVID-19.

The genes are TRBV29-1 and TRBJ1-5, with 9 positions matching TRBD1. The V segment lost 7 bases and the J segment 4 bases; nucleotides outside the gene matches: 5. Germline CDR1 and CDR2: SQVTM and ANQGSEA. This CDR3 is 13 amino acids long. CDR3 DNA: TGCAGCGCCGGGGACAGGGAAAATCAGCCCCAGCATTTT. It specifies CSAGDRENQPQHF.

The CDR3 coding sequence is TGTGCCAGCAGCCAAACAATGAACACTGAAGCTTTCTTT. Amino acids: CASSQTMNTEAFF. This chain links TRBV27 with TRBJ1-1; D is undetermined. Trimming pared 6 bases from V and 0 bases from J, leaving 8 bases between. Germline CDR1 and CDR2: MNHEY and SMNVEV (reference sequence). The CDR3 length is 13 residues.

This clone was detected only once. The V gene is TRBV18, the J gene TRBJ1-3; D ambiguous. The length of the CDR3 is 14 residues. The V end lost 2 bases, the J end lost 2 bases, and 7 bases lay between the germline ends. CDR1 KGHSH and CDR2 LQKENI come from the germline V gene. CDR3: CASSPWATGNTIYF. The CDR3 DNA reads TGTGCCAGCTCACCATGGGCGACTGGAAACACCATATATTTT. Full variable domain (remainder filled in from reference TRBV18 and TRBJ1-3): NAGVMQNPRHLVRRRGQEARLRCSPMKGHSHVYWYRQLPEEGLKFMVYLQKENIIDESGMPKERFSAEFPKEGPSILRIQQVVRGDSAAYFCASSPWATGNTIYFGEGSWLTVV.

The genes are TRBV5-1 and TRBJ1-4; 8 bases line up with TRBD1. The CDR3 has 14 residues. Trimming took 7 bases from V and 7 from J; bases not matched to a gene: 9. Germline-derived CDR1 and CDR2 are SGHRS and YFSETQ. For the CDR3, the DNA is TGCGCCAGCTCGGTCGGACAGGGACCTGAAAAACTGTTTTTT. Translating it yields CASSVGQGPEKLFF. Variable domain in full (rest from reference TRBV5-1 and TRBJ1-4): KAGVTQTPRYLIKTRGQQVTLSCSPISGHRSVSWYQQTPGQGLQFLFEYFSETQRNKGNFPGRFSGRQFSNSRSEMNVSTLELGDSALYLCASSVGQGPEKLFFGSGTQLSVL.

CDR3 residues: CASSFDGPVAEAFF. The CDR3 DNA follows: TGTGCCAGCAGTTTTGATGGCCCAGTCGCTGAAGCTTTCTTT. The chain is built from TRBV27 and TRBJ1-1, with no clear D. Trimming pared 3 bases from V and 6 bases from J, leaving 14 bases between. From germline, CDR1 is MNHEY and CDR2 SMNVEV (reference sequence). CDR3 length equals 14 residues.

The chain carries TRBV7-9 and TRBJ1-2; a weak D match, TRBD1 (5 bases). Trimming pared 1 base from V and 6 bases from J, leaving 12 bases between. The CDR3 spans 14 residues. The V gene's germline CDR1 is SEHNR and CDR2 FQNEAQ (reference sequence). This chain's CDR3 is CASSLVSGLDGYTF. CDR3 nucleotide sequence: TGTGCCAGCAGCTTAGTTTCAGGGCTAGATGGCTACACCTTC.

This clone came up once. J is TRBJ1-1 and V is TRBV11-2; no clear D gene. There are 15 residues in the CDR3. Trimming removed 2 bases from V and 2 bases from J, with 12 bases in between. Per the germline V gene, CDR1 is SGHAT and CDR2 is FQNNGV. The CDR3 DNA sequence: TGTGCCAGCAGCTTACGGCAGGCGTTAAACACTGAAGCTTTCTTT. This translates into CASSLRQALNTEAFF.

V gene TRBV30 combines with J gene TRBJ1-1; D is uncertain. CDR1 is GTSNPN and CDR2 is SVGIG in the germline V gene (reference sequence). V was cut by 1 base and J by 1 base, with 10 bases left in between. This CDR3 has 14 residues. The chain's CDR3 is CAWSANLWNTEAFF. Here the CDR3 DNA reads TGTGCCTGGAGTGCGAACTTATGGAACACTGAAGCTTTCTTT.

The chain couples TRBV4-2 to TRBJ2-3; TRBD1 might be the D (5 bases). Germline CDR1 is LGHNA and CDR2 is YNFKEQ. Trimming pared 5 bases from V and 2 bases from J, leaving 8 bases between. The CDR3 contains 13 residues. CDR3 region: CASSTTDTDTQYF. The CDR3 DNA sequence: TGTGCCAGCAGCACGACAGACACAGATACGCAGTATTTT.

Points on this clone: Mismatch with germline at one junction end may stem from a read error. CDR3 sequence (DNA): TGTGCCACCAGCGGAGACATAGCGGAGACCCAGTACTTC. It codes for CATSGDIAETQYF. The J gene is TRBJ2-5, the V gene TRBV15; perhaps TRBD2 as D (5 bases). There are 13 residues in the CDR3. The V gene's germline CDR1 is LNHNV and CDR2 YYDKDF (reference sequence).

This chain connects TRBV4-2 to TRBJ2-1, with D perhaps matching TRBD1 (6 bases). The CDR3 is 15 residues long. The V end was cut by 1 base, the J end by 6 bases, with 13 bases between. Per germline, CDR1 LGHNA and CDR2 YNFKEQ. CDR3: CASSQVLQGFNEQFF. CDR3 nucleotide sequence: TGTGCCAGCAGCCAAGTATTACAGGGTTTCAATGAGCAGTTCTTC.

The chain carries TRBV3-1 (or the pseudogene TRBV3-2) and TRBJ1-2; unclear D gene. Between the trimmed V and J ends, which lost 3 bases and 7 bases, there was a span of 9 bases. This CDR3 is built from 12 residues. Per germline, CDR1 LGHDT and CDR2 YNNKEL (reference sequence). Written as DNA, the CDR3 is TGTGCCAGCAGCCAGTTCTCCCGTGGCTACACCTTC. It encodes CASSQFSRGYTF.

V is TRBV12-5 and J is TRBJ2-2; no reliable D call. V was clipped by 3 bases and J by 6 bases, with 8 bases between them. Germline-derived CDR1 and CDR2 are LGHNT and FRNRAP. The CDR3 has 13 amino acids. The CDR3: CASGLLSPGELFF. In DNA, the CDR3 is TGTGCTAGTGGTTTACTTTCCCCCGGGGAGCTGTTTTTT.